This T cell receptor beta chain was sequenced in a study of blood T cells in healthy people across ages. Background on the study: There was about one barcoded beta molecule captured by template switching per two T cells.

Concerning this clonotype itself: Antigen: not known.

Whole-study results and caveats: Age brought a roughly linear fall in TCR beta diversity measured per million T cells.

The use of a sample-barcoded 5' primer and a J-beta primer mix characterized a second PCR of about 7 to 12 cycles. Researchers report that a template-switch adaptor with 12 random nucleotides tagged each cDNA molecule. TCRdb processed the 5' RACE reads anew with MiXCR; each CDR3 protein has one entry. This sample carries over 600,000 distinct CDR3 sequences, around 41% of them seen once, and the ten largest clones take around 32%. Aged roughly 6 to 90, donors were systemically healthy Caucasians from Russia. Material for sequencing was blood. This receptor was obtained from an elderly man in good health.

The CDR3 reads CASSQGAAGAGQETQYF. The CDR3 nucleotides read TGTGCCAGCAGCCAAGGTGCAGCGGGGGCCGGACAAGAGACCCAGTACTTC. This chain joins TRBV4-2 and TRBJ2-5; 8 bases line up with TRBD2. J was trimmed by 2 bases and V by 1 base; bases with no gene match: 9. This CDR3 has 17 amino acids. Germline CDR1 reads LGHNA; CDR2 reads YNFKEQ.